This is a list of T cell receptor beta chains from one sample in a study of shared clonotypes between healthy human individuals. Libraries were prepared by immunoSEQ multiplex PCR; TCRdb keeps only in-frame clonotypes and omits some of them. The profile shows some 2,100,000 clones, approximately 95% of them singletons. The sequencing input was naive CD4+ T cells sorted from blood. The receptors were sampled from a man aged 18-30 years in good health. The CDR3 runs from the conserved cysteine through the conserved F or W. A D gene is named only where the DNA matches it firmly. Only some rows state a clone size, as once, few, many or a class for expanded clones.

V gene: TRBV6-5
clone size: .
CDR3 length: 13
D gene: .
J gene: TRBJ1-6
CDR3 DNA: TGTGCCAGCGGGGGACAACCTAATTCACCCCTCCACTTT
CDR3 protein: CASGGQPNSPLHF

V gene: TRBV27
clone size: .
CDR3 length: 12
D gene: .
J gene: TRBJ2-2
CDR3 DNA: TGTGCCAGCAGCCGATTTCCCGGGGAGCTGTTTTTT
CDR3 protein: CASSRFPGELFF

V gene: TRBV9
clone size: .
CDR3 length: 16
D gene: .
J gene: TRBJ2-3
CDR3 DNA: TGTGCCAGCAGCGTAGACCCCGGCAGGGCACGGAATACGCAGTATTTT
CDR3 protein: CASSVDPGRARNTQYF

V gene: TRBV7-2
clone size: .
CDR3 length: 17
D gene: .
J gene: TRBJ2-3
CDR3 DNA: TGTGCCAGCAGCTTAGTCCCCCCCGACGGGCCTACAGATACGCAGTATTTT
CDR3 protein: CASSLVPPDGPTDTQYF

V gene: TRBV27
clone size: once
CDR3 length: 18
D gene: TRBD1
J gene: TRBJ1-6
CDR3 DNA: TGTGCCAGCAGTGTAAAACTGGGACAGAGCTCCTATAATTCACCCCTCCACTTT
CDR3 protein: CASSVKLGQSSYNSPLHF

V gene: TRBV5-1
clone size: .
CDR3 length: 14
D gene: TRBD1
J gene: TRBJ1-1
CDR3 DNA: TGCGCCAGCAGCTCACAGGGGGCGCCCACTGAAGCTTTCTTT
CDR3 protein: CASSSQGAPTEAFF

V gene: TRBV7-2
clone size: .
CDR3 length: 14
D gene: TRBD2
J gene: TRBJ2-2
CDR3 DNA: TGTGCCAGCAGCTTAGCGGGAGGGAGCGGGGAGCTGTTTTTT
CDR3 protein: CASSLAGGSGELFF

V gene: TRBV7-9
clone size: once
CDR3 length: 13
D gene: .
J gene: TRBJ2-3
CDR3 DNA: TGTGCCAGCAGCTTAGAACCCACAGATACGCAGTATTTT
CDR3 protein: CASSLEPTDTQYF

V gene: TRBV19
clone size: .
CDR3 length: 15
D gene: .
J gene: TRBJ1-5
CDR3 DNA: TGTGCCAGTAGTAACCGGGACCTAGTGGGTCAGCCCCAGCATTTT
CDR3 protein: CASSNRDLVGQPQHF

V gene: TRBV6-5
clone size: .
CDR3 length: 14
D gene: TRBD1
J gene: TRBJ1-2
CDR3 DNA: TGTGCCAGCAGTACGACCGACAGGGGCTATGGCTACACCTTC
CDR3 protein: CASSTTDRGYGYTF

V gene: TRBV11-2
clone size: once
CDR3 length: 16
D gene: TRBD2
J gene: TRBJ2-5
CDR3 DNA: TGTGCCAGCAGCTTCGCTAGCGGGGGGGCGATTGAGACCCAGTACTTC
CDR3 protein: CASSFASGGAIETQYF

V gene: TRBV20-1
clone size: once
CDR3 length: 11
D gene: .
J gene: TRBJ2-1
CDR3 DNA: TGCAGTGCTCCAACGGGGAGTGAGCAGTTCTTC
CDR3 protein: CSAPTGSEQFF

V gene: TRBV19
clone size: .
CDR3 length: 13
D gene: .
J gene: TRBJ2-7
CDR3 DNA: TGTGCCAGTAGTATAAATAGGGGCAACGAGCAGTACTTC
CDR3 protein: CASSINRGNEQYF

V gene: TRBV7-2
clone size: .
CDR3 length: 14
D gene: TRBD1
J gene: TRBJ2-7
CDR3 DNA: TGTGCCAGCAGCTGGGGACAGGGAAGTTACGAGCAGTACTTC
CDR3 protein: CASSWGQGSYEQYF

V gene: TRBV29-1
clone size: .
CDR3 length: 16
D gene: .
J gene: TRBJ2-6
CDR3 DNA: TGCAGCGTTCCGGACAGCCTTAACTCTGGGGCCAACGTCCTGACTTTC
CDR3 protein: CSVPDSLNSGANVLTF

V gene: TRBV5-5
clone size: .
CDR3 length: 14
D gene: TRBD1
J gene: TRBJ1-2
CDR3 DNA: TGTGCCAGCAGCCTACCGGGACAGGCCTATGGCTACACCTTC
CDR3 protein: CASSLPGQAYGYTF

V gene: TRBV4-3
clone size: .
CDR3 length: 15
D gene: TRBD1
J gene: TRBJ2-7
CDR3 DNA: TGCGCCAGCAGCCCATTTCCGGGACAGTCCTACGAGCAGTACTTC
CDR3 protein: CASSPFPGQSYEQYF

V gene: TRBV2
clone size: .
CDR3 length: 14
D gene: TRBD1
J gene: TRBJ1-5
CDR3 DNA: TGTGCCAGCAGTGTTGGGCAGGGGGGTCAGCCCCAGCATTTT
CDR3 protein: CASSVGQGGQPQHF

V gene: TRBV5-1
clone size: .
CDR3 length: 14
D gene: .
J gene: TRBJ2-7
CDR3 DNA: TGCGCCAGCAGCTCACCCCAGACAGCCTACGAGCAGTACTTC
CDR3 protein: CASSSPQTAYEQYF

V gene: TRBV15
clone size: .
CDR3 length: 17
D gene: .
J gene: TRBJ2-1
CDR3 DNA: TGTGCCACCAGCAGAGACCCAACTGCGAGCTCCTACAATGAGCAGTTCTTC
CDR3 protein: CATSRDPTASSYNEQFF

V gene: TRBV10-3
clone size: once
CDR3 length: 17
D gene: .
J gene: TRBJ2-1
CDR3 DNA: TGTGCCATCAGTGAGTCGTTTGGACAGAGCTCCTACAATGAGCAGTTCTTC
CDR3 protein: CAISESFGQSSYNEQFF

V gene: TRBV10-3
clone size: .
CDR3 length: 14
D gene: TRBD1
J gene: TRBJ2-7
CDR3 DNA: TGTGCCATCAGCCCGGGACAGGGGCTCGAAGAGCAGTACTTC
CDR3 protein: CAISPGQGLEEQYF

V gene: TRBV5-1
clone size: .
CDR3 length: 14
D gene: TRBD1
J gene: TRBJ1-2
CDR3 DNA: TGCGCCAGCAGCGCGGGACAGGGTAACTATGGCTACACCTTC
CDR3 protein: CASSAGQGNYGYTF

V gene: TRBV7-2
clone size: .
CDR3 length: 15
D gene: .
J gene: TRBJ2-4
CDR3 DNA: TGTGCCAGCAGCTGGGGGCGGCTAGCCAAAAACATTCAGTACTTC
CDR3 protein: CASSWGRLAKNIQYF

V gene: TRBV7-9
clone size: .
CDR3 length: 18
D gene: TRBD2
J gene: TRBJ2-1
CDR3 DNA: TGTGCCAGCAGCCCATTAGGGTTTAGCGGGCGGAGCTACAATGAGCAGTTCTTC
CDR3 protein: CASSPLGFSGRSYNEQFF

V gene: TRBV4-1
clone size: .
CDR3 length: 14
D gene: .
J gene: TRBJ1-2
CDR3 DNA: TGCGCCAGCAGCCAACCCGGGACGGGCTATGGCTACACCTTC
CDR3 protein: CASSQPGTGYGYTF

V gene: TRBV11-2
clone size: .
CDR3 length: 14
D gene: .
J gene: TRBJ2-7
CDR3 DNA: TGTGCCAGCAGCTTAAGGACCCAGGCCTACGAGCAGTACTTC
CDR3 protein: CASSLRTQAYEQYF

V gene: TRBV6-5
clone size: .
CDR3 length: 13
D gene: .
J gene: TRBJ1-5
CDR3 DNA: TGTGCCAGCAGTTGGGGTGCAGGACAGCCCCAGCATTTT
CDR3 protein: CASSWGAGQPQHF

V gene: TRBV5-1
clone size: .
CDR3 length: 15
D gene: TRBD1
J gene: TRBJ1-2
CDR3 DNA: TGCGCCAGCCATCCTGGGACAGGGGGCGACTATGGCTACACCTTC
CDR3 protein: CASHPGTGGDYGYTF

V gene: TRBV28
clone size: .
CDR3 length: 18
D gene: TRBD2
J gene: TRBJ2-1
CDR3 DNA: TGTGCCAGCAGTTTATGGGCTAGCGGGGGAAGCTCCTACAATGAGCAGTTCTTC
CDR3 protein: CASSLWASGGSSYNEQFF

V gene: TRBV5-6
clone size: .
CDR3 length: 12
D gene: .
J gene: TRBJ2-4
CDR3 DNA: TGTGCCAGCAGCTTGCAGGGAAACATTCAGTACTTC
CDR3 protein: CASSLQGNIQYF

V gene: TRBV5-1
clone size: .
CDR3 length: 16
D gene: TRBD2
J gene: TRBJ2-2
CDR3 DNA: TGCGCCAGCAGCTTGCGGGGGGATCCCGGCACCGGGGAGCTGTTTTTT
CDR3 protein: CASSLRGDPGTGELFF

V gene: TRBV6-5
clone size: once
CDR3 length: 15
D gene: TRBD1
J gene: TRBJ2-7
CDR3 DNA: TGTGCCAGCAGGGAATTCGGACAGGGGACCTACGAGCAGTACTTC
CDR3 protein: CASREFGQGTYEQYF

V gene: TRBV5-6
clone size: .
CDR3 length: 17
D gene: .
J gene: TRBJ2-7
CDR3 DNA: TGTGCCAGCAGCTGGGGAGAGGGCAGGGGCCAGAAATACGAGCAGTACTTC
CDR3 protein: CASSWGEGRGQKYEQYF

V gene: TRBV29-1
clone size: .
CDR3 length: 13
D gene: .
J gene: TRBJ2-1
CDR3 DNA: TGCAGCGTTGAGCCTGGAGGGGCCAATGAGCAGTTCTTC
CDR3 protein: CSVEPGGANEQFF

V gene: TRBV19
clone size: .
CDR3 length: 13
D gene: TRBD1
J gene: TRBJ1-1
CDR3 DNA: TGTGCCACCAGGGACAGACCTAACACTGAAGCTTTCTTT
CDR3 protein: CATRDRPNTEAFF

V gene: TRBV28
clone size: few
CDR3 length: 15
D gene: TRBD2
J gene: TRBJ2-1
CDR3 DNA: TGTGCCAGCACCTTAGCGGGGGGGCAATTGCGTCCCCAGTTCTTC
CDR3 protein: CASTLAGGQLRPQFF

V gene: TRBV18
clone size: .
CDR3 length: 18
D gene: .
J gene: TRBJ2-6
CDR3 DNA: TGTGCCAGCTCTCGGTTGGGCATTTACACCTCTGGGGCCAACGTCCTGACTTTC
CDR3 protein: CASSRLGIYTSGANVLTF

V gene: TRBV5-4
clone size: .
CDR3 length: 13
D gene: .
J gene: TRBJ2-7
CDR3 DNA: TGTGCCAGCAGCTTGGTTCAATCCTACGAGCAGTACTTC
CDR3 protein: CASSLVQSYEQYF

V gene: TRBV2
clone size: .
CDR3 length: 14
D gene: TRBD1
J gene: TRBJ2-2
CDR3 DNA: TGTGCCACCGGACAGGAACAGAACACCGGGGAGCTGTTTTTT
CDR3 protein: CATGQEQNTGELFF

V gene: TRBV15
clone size: .
CDR3 length: 14
D gene: .
J gene: TRBJ2-1
CDR3 DNA: TGTGCCACCAGCAGGAGAAGGCAGGACAATGAGCAGTTCTTC
CDR3 protein: CATSRRRQDNEQFF

V gene: TRBV28
clone size: .
CDR3 length: 12
D gene: TRBD2
J gene: TRBJ2-4
CDR3 DNA: TGTGCCAGCTGTAGCGGGGTAAACATTCAGTACTTC
CDR3 protein: CASCSGVNIQYF

V gene: TRBV7-2
clone size: .
CDR3 length: 16
D gene: TRBD2
J gene: TRBJ2-1
CDR3 DNA: TGTGCCAGCAGCTTAGGGCGGGGGGCCATCCGCAATGAGCAGTTCTTC
CDR3 protein: CASSLGRGAIRNEQFF

V gene: TRBV5-4
clone size: .
CDR3 length: 14
D gene: TRBD1
J gene: TRBJ1-5
CDR3 DNA: TGTGCCAGCACCCGACAGGGGGCGATTCAGCCCCAGCATTTT
CDR3 protein: CASTRQGAIQPQHF

V gene: TRBV7-7
clone size: .
CDR3 length: 15
D gene: .
J gene: TRBJ2-7
CDR3 DNA: TGTGCTAGCAGCTTAGCACCCGACGGGCCCTACGAGCAGTACTTC
CDR3 protein: CASSLAPDGPYEQYF

V gene: TRBV6-1
clone size: .
CDR3 length: 16
D gene: TRBD1
J gene: TRBJ1-6
CDR3 DNA: TGTGCCAGCAGTGCCCTTCGACAGGGGGGTCATTCACCCCTCCACTTT
CDR3 protein: CASSALRQGGHSPLHF

V gene: TRBV5-1
clone size: .
CDR3 length: 13
D gene: TRBD1
J gene: TRBJ1-3
CDR3 DNA: TGCGCCAGCAGCGCGACAGGGACTAACACCATATATTTT
CDR3 protein: CASSATGTNTIYF

V gene: TRBV10-3
clone size: .
CDR3 length: 14
D gene: .
J gene: TRBJ1-1
CDR3 DNA: TGTGCCATCCGCCCGGGAGCCATGAACACTGAAGCTTTCTTT
CDR3 protein: CAIRPGAMNTEAFF

V gene: TRBV28
clone size: .
CDR3 length: 14
D gene: TRBD1
J gene: TRBJ1-2
CDR3 DNA: TGTGCCAGCAGTTTGGGACAGGGAAGGTATGGCTACACCTTC
CDR3 protein: CASSLGQGRYGYTF

V gene: TRBV6-6
clone size: .
CDR3 length: 15
D gene: TRBD1
J gene: TRBJ2-7
CDR3 DNA: TGTGCCAGCAGTTATCCGGGACAGGGGATAGACGAGCAGTACTTC
CDR3 protein: CASSYPGQGIDEQYF

V gene: TRBV18
clone size: .
CDR3 length: 14
D gene: .
J gene: TRBJ1-1
CDR3 DNA: TGTGCCAGGCGATTCGGACAAGTGAACACTGAAGCTTTCTTT
CDR3 protein: CARRFGQVNTEAFF

V gene: TRBV7-2
clone size: .
CDR3 length: 12
D gene: .
J gene: TRBJ2-2
CDR3 DNA: TGTGCCAGCAGCTTAGAGGCCGGGGAGCTGTTTTTT
CDR3 protein: CASSLEAGELFF